This entry lists 26 T cell receptor beta chains sequenced from one sample in a study of early T cells in non-severe SARS-CoV-2 infection. TCRdb fed the 5' RACE reads into MiXCR, producing one record per CDR3 protein. The sample contains tens of thousands of distinct CDR3 sequences, approximately 10% of which appear only once. Sequenced sample: whole blood. These receptor sequences come from an adult who was a healthcare worker with PCR-confirmed SARS-CoV-2 infection or an uninfected control (not recorded which).

This clonotype was detected only a few times. The V gene is TRBV6-5, the J gene TRBJ1-3, with D unresolved. V gave up 5 bases and J gave up 0 bases, with 11 bases separating them. The length of the CDR3 is 15 residues. Germline-derived CDR1 and CDR2 are MNHEY and SVGAGI. The CDR3 DNA is TGTGCCAGCAGTAGTGGACGGATCTCTGGAAACACCATATATTTT. Protein: CASSSGRISGNTIYF.

This clonotype came up many times. The rearrangement uses TRBV2 and TRBJ1-6, with 9 positions matching TRBD1. Germline CDR1 reads SNHLY; CDR2 reads FYNNEI. The V and J ends lost 3 bases and 10 bases, in that order; junction bases with no gene match: 4. The CDR3 spans 14 residues. The CDR3 protein is CASSDSGQGSPLHF. The DNA of the CDR3 is TGTGCCAGCAGTGATAGTGGACAGGGGTCACCCCTCCACTTT. The complete variable domain, with remaining parts taken from reference TRBV2 and TRBJ1-6, reads EPEVTQTPSHQVTQMGQEVILRCVPISNHLYFYWYRQILGQKVEFLVSFYNNEISEKSEIFDDQFSVERPDGSNFTLKIRSTKLEDSAMYFCASSDSGQGSPLHFGNGTRLTVT.

In this sample, this clonotype turned up a few times. The V gene is TRBV12-3 or TRBV12-4, the J gene TRBJ2-3; D uncertain. The CDR3 length is 12 residues. V lost 2 bases to trimming and J lost 5 bases, with 5 bases between them. The CDR3 coding sequence is TGTGCCAGCAGTTTACACGGAGATACGCAGTATTTT. Its translation: CASSLHGDTQYF.

This chain joins TRBV24-1 and TRBJ2-3, with 7 bases lining up with TRBD1. This CDR3 has 17 residues. CDR1 and CDR2 from the germline V gene are KGHDR and SFDVKD. After removal of 6 bases from V and 0 bases from J, the junction contained 11 bases not matched to a gene. The DNA of the CDR3 is TGTGCCACCAGTTCGCTCGGGACAGACACTAGCACAGATACGCAGTATTTT. This codes for CATSSLGTDTSTDTQYF.

In its sample, this clonotype was seen many times. As DNA, the CDR3 is TGCGCCAGCAGCTTGCAAGGCAGTCCTGGGACTGAAGCTTTCTTT. Translation gives CASSLQGSPGTEAFF. The chain carries TRBV5-1 and TRBJ1-1; D unclear. The V gene lost 1 base and the J gene lost 5 bases, with 15 bases spanning the gap. The CDR3 runs 15 residues. The germline V gene encodes CDR1 SGHRS and CDR2 YFSETQ.

This clonotype was observed many times. This sequence joins TRBV7-3 and TRBJ2-1; 11 nucleotides match TRBD1. This CDR3 has 17 amino acids. With V trimmed by 1 base and J by 5 bases, 7 bases remained unmatched. In germline, CDR1 is SGHTA, CDR2 FQGTGA. The CDR3 region is CASSLRTGGAAHNEQFF. The CDR3 DNA reads TGTGCCAGCAGCTTAAGGACAGGGGGCGCGGCCCACAATGAGCAGTTCTTC.

This clonotype was seen a handful of times. The chain recombines TRBV20-1 with TRBJ1-1, with D hard to call. Germline V gene data show CDR1 as DFQATT and CDR2 as SNEGSKA (reference sequence). The CDR3 totals 14 residues. V gave up 3 bases and J gave up 1 base, with 12 bases separating them. CDR3 residues: CSARGRTGNTEAFF. The DNA of the CDR3 is TGCAGTGCTAGGGGTCGGACGGGGAACACTGAAGCTTTCTTT.

This chain connects TRBV4-3 to TRBJ1-4, with D uncertain. The germline V gene encodes CDR1 LGHNA and CDR2 YSLEER. This CDR3 comprises 15 residues. Trimming took off 4 bases at V and 8 bases at J, with 17 bases between the two ends. CDR3 sequence: CASSREAVVEEKLFF. The CDR3 nucleotides are TGCGCCAGCAGCCGAGAGGCGGTGGTAGAAGAAAAACTGTTTTTT.

This clonotype was seen many times. This chain links TRBV7-8 with TRBJ2-2; TRBD1 or TRBD2 may be the D gene (5 bases each). This CDR3 region has 16 residues. The V and J ends lost 1 base and 2 bases respectively, with 11 bases between them. Germline CDR1 and CDR2: SGHVS and FQNEAQ. This CDR3 reads CASSLVGTVNTGELFF. The CDR3 DNA sequence: TGTGCCAGCAGCTTAGTGGGGACCGTCAACACCGGGGAGCTGTTTTTT.

This clonotype was found a few times. V usage is TRBV30 and J usage is TRBJ2-1, with D tentatively TRBD2 (6 bases). Germline V gives CDR1 GTSNPN, CDR2 SVGIG (reference sequence). V was cut by 5 bases and J by 12 bases, with 26 bases left in between. This CDR3 region has 15 residues. CDR3 sequence: CAWGRKGGATLGQFF. The CDR3 DNA follows: TGTGCCTGGGGACGCAAAGGCGGGGCCACCTTAGGGCAGTTCTTC.

This clonotype was seen repeatedly, ten times or more. The V and J genes are TRBV7-9 and TRBJ2-4; unclear D gene. V was shortened by 5 bases and J by 4 bases, with 15 bases between the two germline ends. Germline loops: CDR1 SEHNR, CDR2 FQNEAQ (reference sequence). This CDR3 spans 15 amino acids. In nucleotides, the CDR3 is TGTGCCAGCAGCCTGGGCGCTCCTGGGAAAAACATTCAGTACTTC. This sequence encodes CASSLGAPGKNIQYF.

This clonotype was observed at least ten times. The rearrangement links TRBV6-9 to TRBJ2-6; TRBD1 or TRBD2 may be the D gene (5 bases each). The CDR3 is 18 residues long. Germline lookup yields CDR1 MNHGY and CDR2 SVAAGI. V lost 6 bases, J lost 0 bases, and 18 bases lay in between. The CDR3 loop is CASSQSWGRTSGANVLTF. The DNA for the CDR3 is TGTGCCAGCAGCCAATCCTGGGGACGGACCTCTGGGGCCAACGTCCTGACTTTC.

This clonotype was seen many times. V usage is TRBV6-2 or TRBV6-3 and J usage is TRBJ1-1; weak D call: TRBD1 (5 bases). Germline-derived CDR1 and CDR2 are MNHEY and SVGEGT. V lost 2 bases, J lost 2 bases, and 6 bases lay in between. The CDR3 runs to 13 residues. Here the CDR3 DNA reads TGTGCCAGCAGTTACCGGGACAACACTGAAGCTTTCTTT. Amino acids: CASSYRDNTEAFF.

This clonotype was recorded a few times. The rearrangement joins TRBV7-2 to TRBJ2-3, with D maybe TRBD2 (6 bases). Germline V CDR1 and CDR2: SGHTA, FQGNSA. V lost 4 bases and J 2 bases, leaving 16 bases between the germline ends. CDR3 length equals 16 residues. The CDR3 DNA is TGTGCCAGCAGCTCACGGCTGGGGGGATCCACAGATACGCAGTATTTT. Protein product: CASSSRLGGSTDTQYF.

The chain recombines TRBV2 with TRBJ1-2; tentatively, D is TRBD1 (5 bases). With 4 bases removed from V and 8 bases from J, the gap between germline ends came to 14 bases. In germline, CDR1 is SNHLY, CDR2 FYNNEI. The CDR3 consists of 13 residues. Here the CDR3 reads CASSVARAGGYTF. The CDR3 nucleotides read TGTGCCAGCAGTGTCGCCAGGGCTGGGGGCTACACCTTC.

This clonotype was seen more than once but under ten times. The V and J genes are TRBV3-1 and TRBJ1-4, with a tentative D call TRBD1 (5 bases). V was cut by 4 bases and J by 8 bases, with 23 bases left in between. Germline V gene data show CDR1 as LGHDT and CDR2 as YNNKEL (reference sequence). The CDR3 sequence is 17 residues long. This chain's CDR3 is CASSPPGPQRGLEKLFF. In DNA, the CDR3 is TGTGCCAGCAGCCCACCCGGGCCTCAAAGGGGTTTAGAAAAACTGTTTTTT.

V gene TRBV6-2 or TRBV6-3 combines with J gene TRBJ1-1, with D unclear. CDR1 is MNHEY and CDR2 is SVGEGT in the germline V gene. This CDR3 spans 14 amino acids. The germline V and J ends were trimmed by 6 bases and 2 bases, with 13 bases remaining between them. CDR3 DNA: TGTGCCAGCAGGAGCATAGGGCTAAACACTGAAGCTTTCTTT. Protein product: CASRSIGLNTEAFF.

As regards this clonotype: The germline gene is not matched at one end of the junction; a read error may be the cause. The rearrangement uses TRBV29-1 and TRBJ2-3; D call uncertain. The germline V gene has CDR1 SQVTM and CDR2 ANQGSEA. CDR3 length equals 13 residues. CDR3 sequence: CSVEFSSRDTQYF. As DNA, the CDR3 is TGCAGCGTTGAGTTTTCCAGCAGAGATACGCAGTATTTT.

This clonotype was detected only a few times. The rearrangement uses TRBV10-1 and TRBJ2-5; perhaps TRBD1 as D (5 bases). Germline CDR1 and CDR2: WNHNN and SYGVQD (reference sequence). V was clipped by 0 bases and J by 5 bases, with 16 bases between them. The CDR3 has 16 residues. The CDR3 DNA reads TGCGCCAGCAGTGAGTCTGGACACTCCGCTCGGGAGACCCAGTACTTC. Its translation is CASSESGHSARETQYF.

The table lists this clonotype with many counts. The chain has TRBV6-2 or TRBV6-3 and TRBJ1-1; D is uncertain. The CDR3 consists of 14 residues. Trimming stripped 0 bases from V and 1 base from J, with 6 bases between. Germline V CDR1 and CDR2: MNHEY, SVGEGT. The CDR3 coding sequence is TGTGCCAGCAGTTACTCCCCCAAGAACACTGAAGCTTTCTTT. The encoded protein is CASSYSPKNTEAFF.

This clonotype has just a few counts. The chain carries TRBV20-1 and TRBJ1-5, with D perhaps matching TRBD1 (5 bases). Germline assignment: CDR1 DFQATT and CDR2 SNEGSKA (reference sequence). CDR3 size: 14 residues. Deletions cut 0 bases from V and 2 bases from J, with 8 bases between. Written as DNA, the CDR3 is TGCAGTGCTAGAGATCTAGGGGGCAATCAGCCCCAGCATTTT. Amino acids: CSARDLGGNQPQHF.

The table lists this clonotype with many counts. The J gene is TRBJ1-5, the V gene TRBV18, with 10 bases identical to TRBD1. Germline loops: CDR1 KGHSH, CDR2 LQKENI. This CDR3 contains 14 residues. J gave up 6 bases and V 6 bases, and 5 bases lay outside the gene matches. CDR3 sequence reads: CASSGTGVSQPQHF. CDR3 bases: TGTGCCAGCTCTGGGACAGGGGTAAGTCAGCCCCAGCATTTT.

This clonotype has more than one count but fewer than ten. The rearrangement joins TRBV20-1 to TRBJ2-1, with 10 bases aligning to TRBD2. The J segment lost 8 bases and the V segment lost 6 bases, leaving 7 bases of the junction unmatched. The CDR3 extends over 13 amino acids. CDR1 and CDR2 from the germline V gene are DFQATT and SNEGSKA (reference sequence). The CDR3 sequence is CSAERGGQDEQFF. The CDR3 DNA reads TGCAGTGCCGAGCGGGGGGGCCAGGATGAGCAGTTCTTC.

The genes are TRBV6-5 and TRBJ2-5; 7 bases map to TRBD2. This CDR3 contains 14 residues. Germline V gene lookup returns CDR1 MNHEY and CDR2 SVGAGI. Unmatched junction bases numbered 7, after V lost 5 bases and J lost 4 bases. CDR3: CASSEGREGETQYF. As DNA, the CDR3 is TGTGCCAGCAGTGAGGGGAGGGAAGGAGAGACCCAGTACTTC.

Only a few counts were recorded for this clonotype. The rearrangement links TRBV7-2 to TRBJ2-7; D perhaps matches TRBD2 (6 bases). This CDR3 comprises 16 residues. Germline V gene sequence: CDR1 SGHTA, CDR2 FQGNSA. Trimming removed 2 bases from V and 3 bases from J, with 17 bases in between. CDR3 coding DNA: TGTGCCAGCAGCTTAATCGGAGGAGGGGATGTCTACGAGCAGTACTTC. Its translation is CASSLIGGGDVYEQYF.

This clonotype was recorded at least ten times. This sequence joins TRBV7-6 and TRBJ2-7, with 9 bases lining up with TRBD2. CDR1 and CDR2 (germline): SGHVS, FNYEAQ. The V and J ends lost 0 bases and 3 bases, in that order; junction bases with no gene match: 0. The CDR3 spans 14 residues. CDR3 sequence (DNA): TGTGCCAGCAGCTTAGCTAGCGGGGGCTACGAGCAGTACTTC. The encoded protein is CASSLASGGYEQYF.